This is a list of T cell receptor beta chains from one sample in a study of shared clonotypes between healthy human individuals. Assay used: immunoSEQ multiplex PCR; TCRdb lists only in-frame clones, some missing. The sample yields some 2,000,000 clones, about 95% seen once. Sequencing was done on a sample of naive CD8+ T cells sorted from blood. Receptors were obtained from a man aged 18 to 35 in good health. Both conserved end residues are trimmed from each CDR3. The D gene is left open where the match is weak.

d_call	v_call	j_call	cdr3_aa
TRBD2	TRBV9	TRBJ2-1	ASSARLAGVGSNEQF
.	TRBV19	TRBJ2-7	ASSIGTGSEQY
.	TRBV2	TRBJ1-4	ASSENPTNEKLF
.	TRBV5-1	TRBJ2-7	ASSEGQLGSYEQY
TRBD2	TRBV5-6	TRBJ2-7	ASSLAELASEQY
.	TRBV6-1	TRBJ1-2	ASSEVHQGVEGYGYT
.	TRBV10-3	TRBJ2-3	AISESGSGTDTQY
.	TRBV19	TRBJ1-1	ASTLGVEAF
TRBD2	TRBV6-1	TRBJ2-7	ASSASGASYEQY
TRBD2	TRBV15	TRBJ2-7	ATTISGSYEQY